The present entry profiles one TCR beta chain with its context. This clone was seen a few times. Its antigen remains unidentified. No per-base quality is available; no much larger clone lies one base away. TCRbeta CDR3 regions were amplified from genomic DNA by means of the immunoSEQ Assay, a bias-controlled multiplex PCR. Processing in the source paper ran as follows. The number of nucleated cells in each sample was estimated from the amplification of reference gene primers within the assay. Sequence reads were collapsed and filtered to measure the absolute abundance of every unique TCRbeta CDR3 rearrangement. For each sample, productive Simpson clonality was calculated as the square root of Simpson's diversity index across productive rearrangements. The immuneACCESS repertoire file appears here via TCRdb, limited to in-frame rearrangements. These files lack a portion of the clones; in checked studies, under half of the deficit traces to unresolved V genes, and the cause of the others is not known. V, J and clone size are those of that table, while D and trimming were read from the DNA. The sample records 280,000 or so clones, over 75% of which are singletons. 10% to 15% of the sample is in the top ten clones.

CDR1 and CDR2 are drawn from the germline V gene: SGHRS, YFSETQ. The CDR3 goes from the cysteine to the phenylalanine over 14 residues. Of the read, only the CDR3 DNA is kept; its 42 bases are in frame from base 1. V was cut back by 4 bases and J by 5 bases, leaving a gap of 12 bases between them. The sample belongs to a study of blood T cell repertoires in COVID-19 (dated by TCRdb to 2020 to 2021). In the study overall: Collaborator samples came from the United States, Italy and Spain and covered acute and convalescent phases of COVID-19. The material from the prospective study consisted of cDNA or gDNA derived from T cells, B-cell-depleted T cells, or PBMCs. Subjects who had been exposed to COVID-19, were actively infected with it, or had recovered from it provided the deeply sampled blood TCRbeta repertoires that made up the dataset. A freely available public database, intended as a resource for researchers studying the immune response to SARS-CoV-2, is where the repertoires were released. Samples came from the ongoing ImmuneRACE study (first 160 participants) plus 1,254 subjects from 6 global collaborators. A de-identified subject ID, COVID-19 status, age in years and sex were almost always included in the sample metadata. Where HLA class I and class II types were available, the types were taken from metadata supplied by the sample provider, not from assay-based typing. Beyond this particular receptor, the publication reports: How much clinical and demographic metadata was included differed by source and by participant, and the metadata was provided uncurated.

Collaborating institutions collected whole blood in K2EDTA tubes following their own protocols. For TCRbeta analysis, collaborator samples were shipped as frozen whole blood, as isolated PBMCs, or as DNA extracted from either sample type. The chain was built from TRBV5-1 and TRBJ1-4; there is no confident call for the D gene. Sequenced: peripheral blood. The source of this sequence is a human donor in a cohort sampled during active COVID-19. For the CDR3, the sequence is CASSLTFRNEKLFF. The DNA sequence reads TGCGCCAGCAGCCTAACATTCAGGAATGAAAAACTGTTTTTT.